This TCR beta chain was recovered during a study of cytomegalovirus exposure and HLA in healthy donors. Turning to the study itself: An early data release held some 89 million unique TCRs from HLA-typed donors.

The CDR3 totals 15 residues. Germline V gene lookup returns CDR1 LGHNA and CDR2 YSLEER. V lost 8 bases, J lost 1 base, and 16 bases lay in between. Findings and caveats of the study: Presence/absence results assume similar sequencing depth per donor, which may not hold.

To note about this clone: Its antigen is as yet unknown.

The PCR made use of 60 Vbeta and 13 Jbeta primers. Here immunoSEQ multiplex PCR was the method, and the copy in TCRdb shows in-frame clones only, minus some. The sample holds about 120,000 clones; around 62% are singletons and the top ten take 7.5% to 9.5%. Sequenced material: PBMCs. The TCR comes from a woman aged 40 to 50 in good health and CMV-seropositive. This chain joins TRBV4-3 and TRBJ2-3, with D tentatively TRBD1 (7 bases). The CDR3 region has the DNA TGCGCCAGCTCACGAACAGGGGAGGGCACAGATACGCAGTATTTT. Protein product: CASSRTGEGTDTQYF.